The clone carrying this T cell receptor beta chain has a single count. As yet, its antigen is unknown. The CDR3 spans 14 residues. The germline V gene encodes CDR1 KGHSH and CDR2 LQKENI. After removal of 8 bases from V and 2 bases from J, the junction contained 8 bases not matched to a gene. PCR primers comprised 60 Vbeta and 13 Jbeta primers. Generated by immunoSEQ multiplex PCR, the TCRdb table keeps only in-frame clones and is missing some. The sample yields roughly 180,000 clones, roughly three quarters seen once. This record comes from a study of cytomegalovirus exposure and HLA in healthy donors. Study observations and caveats: The study put 150 to 200 TCR beta chains on its list as cytomegalovirus-associated. Many donors carried some public TCRs, although rarity characterized most TCR sequences.

This sequence was found in a woman in her 30s in good health and CMV-seropositive. Sequences were obtained from PBMCs. V usage is TRBV18 and J usage is TRBJ1-2; 7 bases agree with TRBD1. In DNA, the CDR3 is TGTGCCAGCCATCCGGGACAGAGGAACTATGGCTACACCTTC. Its protein is CASHPGQRNYGYTF.